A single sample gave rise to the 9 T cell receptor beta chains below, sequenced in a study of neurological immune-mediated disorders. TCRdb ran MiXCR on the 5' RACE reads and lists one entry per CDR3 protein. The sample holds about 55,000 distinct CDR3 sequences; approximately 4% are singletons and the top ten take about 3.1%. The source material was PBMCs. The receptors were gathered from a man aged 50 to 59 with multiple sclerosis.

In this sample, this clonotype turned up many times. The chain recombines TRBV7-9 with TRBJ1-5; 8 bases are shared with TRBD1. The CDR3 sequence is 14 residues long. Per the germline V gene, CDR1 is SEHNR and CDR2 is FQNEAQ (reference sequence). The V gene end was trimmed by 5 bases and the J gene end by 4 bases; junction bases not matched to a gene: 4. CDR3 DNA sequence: TGTGCCAGCAGCCCTACAGGGGGTAATCAGCCCCAGCATTTT. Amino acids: CASSPTGGNQPQHF. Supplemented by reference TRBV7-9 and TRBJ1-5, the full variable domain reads DTGVSQNPRHKITKRGQNVTFRCDPISEHNRLYWYRQTLGQGPEFLTYFQNEAQLEKSRLLSDRFSAERPKGSFSTLEIQRTEQGDSAMYLCASSPTGGNQPQHFGDGTRLSIL.

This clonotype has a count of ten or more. This CDR3 is CASSYGGVSSYEQYF. The DNA for the CDR3 is TGTGCCAGCAGTTACGGTGGGGTAAGCTCCTACGAGCAGTACTTC. The V and J genes are TRBV6-5 and TRBJ2-7; D is unresolved. The CDR3 has 15 residues. CDR1 is MNHEY, CDR2 SVGAGI, per germline. Trimming shortened V by 2 bases and J by 0 bases, and 11 bases separated the two germline ends.

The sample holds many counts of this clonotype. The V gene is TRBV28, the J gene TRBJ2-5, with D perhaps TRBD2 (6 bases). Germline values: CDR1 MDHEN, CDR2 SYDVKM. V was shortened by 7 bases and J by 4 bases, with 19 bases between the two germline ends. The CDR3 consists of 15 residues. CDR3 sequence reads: CASTLSLGGGETQYF. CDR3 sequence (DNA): TGTGCCAGCACCCTCTCCCTCGGGGGTGGAGAGACCCAGTACTTC.

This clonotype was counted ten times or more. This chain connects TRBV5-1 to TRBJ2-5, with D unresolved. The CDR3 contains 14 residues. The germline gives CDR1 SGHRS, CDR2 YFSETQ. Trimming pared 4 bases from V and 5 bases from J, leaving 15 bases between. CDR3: CASSPSSLEETQYF. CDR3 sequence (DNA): TGCGCCAGCAGCCCGAGTTCCTTGGAGGAGACCCAGTACTTC.

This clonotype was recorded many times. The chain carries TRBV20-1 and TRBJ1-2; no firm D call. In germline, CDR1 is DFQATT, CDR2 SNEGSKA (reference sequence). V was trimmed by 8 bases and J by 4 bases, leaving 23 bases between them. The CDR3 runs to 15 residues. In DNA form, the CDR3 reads TGCAGTACAAGAAAGGTAACAGAAGATTTCTATGGCTACACCTTC. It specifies CSTRKVTEDFYGYTF.

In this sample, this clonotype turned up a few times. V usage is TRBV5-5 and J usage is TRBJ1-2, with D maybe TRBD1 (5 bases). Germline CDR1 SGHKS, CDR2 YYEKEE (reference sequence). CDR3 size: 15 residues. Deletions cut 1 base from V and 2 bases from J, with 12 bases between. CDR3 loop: CASSLSGALNYGYTF. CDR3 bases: TGTGCCAGCAGCTTGAGCGGGGCATTAAACTATGGCTACACCTTC. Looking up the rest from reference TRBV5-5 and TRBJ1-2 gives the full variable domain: DAGVTQSPTHLIKTRGQQVTLRCSPISGHKSVSWYQQVLGQGPQFIFQYYEKEERGRGNFPDRFSARQFPNYSSELNVNALLLGDSALYLCASSLSGALNYGYTFGSGTRLTVV.

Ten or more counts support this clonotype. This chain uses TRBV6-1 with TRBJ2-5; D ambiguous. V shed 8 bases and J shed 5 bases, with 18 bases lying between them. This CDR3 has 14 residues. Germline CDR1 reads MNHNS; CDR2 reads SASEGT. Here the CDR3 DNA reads TGTGCCAGCGAAAACGTGGCAGCCGGGGAGACCCAGTACTTC. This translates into CASENVAAGETQYF.

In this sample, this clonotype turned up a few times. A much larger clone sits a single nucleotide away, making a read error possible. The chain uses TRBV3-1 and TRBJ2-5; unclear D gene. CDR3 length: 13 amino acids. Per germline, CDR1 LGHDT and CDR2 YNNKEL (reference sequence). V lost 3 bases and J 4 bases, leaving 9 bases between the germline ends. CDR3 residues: CASSQERVETQYF. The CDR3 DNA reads TGTGCCAGCAGCCAGGAAAGGGTAGAGACCCAGTACTTC.

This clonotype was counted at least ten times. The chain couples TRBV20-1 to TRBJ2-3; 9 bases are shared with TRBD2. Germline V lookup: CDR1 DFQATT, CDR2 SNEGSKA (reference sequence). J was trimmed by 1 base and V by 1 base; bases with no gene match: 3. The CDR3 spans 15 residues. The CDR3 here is CSARGASGGTDTQYF. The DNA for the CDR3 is TGCAGTGCTAGAGGGGCTAGCGGGGGCACAGATACGCAGTATTTT.